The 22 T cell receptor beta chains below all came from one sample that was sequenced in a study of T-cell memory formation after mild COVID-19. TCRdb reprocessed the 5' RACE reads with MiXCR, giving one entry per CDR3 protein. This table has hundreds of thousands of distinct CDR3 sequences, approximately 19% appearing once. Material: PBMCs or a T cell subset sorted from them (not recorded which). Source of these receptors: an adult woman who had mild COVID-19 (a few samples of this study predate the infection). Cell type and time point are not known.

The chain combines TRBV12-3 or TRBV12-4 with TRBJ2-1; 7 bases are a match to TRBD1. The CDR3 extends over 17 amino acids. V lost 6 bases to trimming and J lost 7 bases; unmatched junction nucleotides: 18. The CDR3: CASSAGTVRFSWNEQFF. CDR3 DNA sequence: TGTGCCAGCAGCGCCGGGACAGTTCGTTTTTCTTGGAATGAGCAGTTCTTC.

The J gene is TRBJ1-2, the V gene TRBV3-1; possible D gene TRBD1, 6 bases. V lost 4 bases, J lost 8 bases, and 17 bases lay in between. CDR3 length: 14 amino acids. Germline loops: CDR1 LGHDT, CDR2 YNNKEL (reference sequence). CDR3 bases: TGTGCCAGCAGCCCTCAGGGGCCCGTGGGCGGCTACACCTTC. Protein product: CASSPQGPVGGYTF.

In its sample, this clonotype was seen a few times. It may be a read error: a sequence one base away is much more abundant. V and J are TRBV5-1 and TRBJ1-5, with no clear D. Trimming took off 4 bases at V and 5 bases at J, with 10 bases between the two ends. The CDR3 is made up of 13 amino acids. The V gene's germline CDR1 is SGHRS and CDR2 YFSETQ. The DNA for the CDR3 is TGCGCCAGCAGCCAAAATCGCGATCAGCCCCAGCATTTT. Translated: CASSQNRDQPQHF.

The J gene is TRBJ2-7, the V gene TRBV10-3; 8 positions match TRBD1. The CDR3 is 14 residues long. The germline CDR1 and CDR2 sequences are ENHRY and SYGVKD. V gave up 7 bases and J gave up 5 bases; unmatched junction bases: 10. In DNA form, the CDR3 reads TGTGCCATCAAAAGGGGCAGGGGGCCGGACGAGCAGTACTTC. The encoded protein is CAIKRGRGPDEQYF.

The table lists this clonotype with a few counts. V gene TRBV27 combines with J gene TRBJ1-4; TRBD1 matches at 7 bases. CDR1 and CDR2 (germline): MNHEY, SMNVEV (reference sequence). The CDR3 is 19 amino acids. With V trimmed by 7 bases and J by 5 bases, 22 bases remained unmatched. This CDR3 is CASTTRLGKPGQSNEKLFF. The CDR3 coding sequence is TGTGCCAGCACCACCCGACTGGGGAAGCCGGGACAGTCCAATGAAAAACTGTTTTTT.

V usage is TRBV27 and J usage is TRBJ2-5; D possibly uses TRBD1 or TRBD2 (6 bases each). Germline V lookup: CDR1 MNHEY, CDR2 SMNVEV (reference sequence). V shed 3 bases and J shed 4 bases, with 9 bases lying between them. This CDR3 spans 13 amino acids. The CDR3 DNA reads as TGTGCCAGCAGTTTCTCGGGGGCAGAGACCCAGTACTTC. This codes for CASSFSGAETQYF.

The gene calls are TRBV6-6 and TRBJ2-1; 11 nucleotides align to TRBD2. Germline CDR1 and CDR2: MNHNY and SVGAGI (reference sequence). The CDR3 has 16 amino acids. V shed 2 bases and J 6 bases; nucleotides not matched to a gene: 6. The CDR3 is CASSYILAGAANEQFF. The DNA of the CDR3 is TGTGCCAGCAGTTACATACTAGCGGGAGCAGCCAATGAGCAGTTCTTC.

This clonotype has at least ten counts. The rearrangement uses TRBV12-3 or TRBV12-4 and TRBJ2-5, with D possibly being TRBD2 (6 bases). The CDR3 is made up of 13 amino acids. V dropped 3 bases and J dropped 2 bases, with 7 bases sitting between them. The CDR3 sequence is CASSFGTQETQYF. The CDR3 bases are TGTGCCAGCAGTTTCGGGACTCAAGAGACCCAGTACTTC.

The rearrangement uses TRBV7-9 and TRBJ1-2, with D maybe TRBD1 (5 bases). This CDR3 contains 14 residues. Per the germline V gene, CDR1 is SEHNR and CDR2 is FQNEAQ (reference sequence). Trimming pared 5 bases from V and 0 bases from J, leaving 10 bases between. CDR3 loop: CASSRVGANYGYTF. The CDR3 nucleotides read TGTGCCAGCAGCCGGGTGGGGGCTAACTATGGCTACACCTTC.

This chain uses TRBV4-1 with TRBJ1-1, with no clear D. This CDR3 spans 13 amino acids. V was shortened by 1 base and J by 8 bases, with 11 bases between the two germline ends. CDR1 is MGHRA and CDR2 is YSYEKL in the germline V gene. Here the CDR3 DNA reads TGCGCCAGCAGCCAAGTCGGGAATGACGAAGCTTTCTTT. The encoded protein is CASSQVGNDEAFF.

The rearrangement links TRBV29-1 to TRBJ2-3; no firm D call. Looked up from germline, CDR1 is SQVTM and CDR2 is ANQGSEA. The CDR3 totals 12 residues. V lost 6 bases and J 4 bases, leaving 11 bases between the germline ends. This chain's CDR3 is CSVVVLADTQYF. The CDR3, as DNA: TGCAGCGTGGTGGTTCTCGCAGATACGCAGTATTTT.

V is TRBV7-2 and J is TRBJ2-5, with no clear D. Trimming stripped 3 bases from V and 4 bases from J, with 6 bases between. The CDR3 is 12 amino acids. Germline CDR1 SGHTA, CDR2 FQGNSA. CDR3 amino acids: CASSLESETQYF. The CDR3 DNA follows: TGTGCCAGCAGCTTGGAATCAGAGACCCAGTACTTC.

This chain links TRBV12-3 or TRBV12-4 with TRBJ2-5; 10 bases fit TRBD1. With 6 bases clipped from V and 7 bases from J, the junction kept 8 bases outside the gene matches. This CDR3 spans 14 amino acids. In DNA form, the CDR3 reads TGTGCCAGCAGGGGGGACAGGGGTCGGGGGACCCAGTACTTC. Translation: CASRGDRGRGTQYF.

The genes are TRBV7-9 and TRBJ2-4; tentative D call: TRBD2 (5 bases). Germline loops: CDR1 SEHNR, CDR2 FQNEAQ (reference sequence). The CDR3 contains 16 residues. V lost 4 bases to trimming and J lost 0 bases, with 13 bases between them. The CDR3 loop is CASSSDLILAKNIQYF. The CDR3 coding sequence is TGTGCCAGCAGCTCGGACTTGATTTTAGCCAAAAACATTCAGTACTTC.

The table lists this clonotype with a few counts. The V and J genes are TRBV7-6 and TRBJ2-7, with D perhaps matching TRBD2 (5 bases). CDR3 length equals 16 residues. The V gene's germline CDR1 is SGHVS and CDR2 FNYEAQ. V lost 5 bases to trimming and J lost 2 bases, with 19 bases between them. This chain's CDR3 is CASSPQAGSTPYEQYF. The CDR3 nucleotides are TGTGCCAGCAGCCCCCAGGCGGGCTCGACGCCCTACGAGCAGTACTTC.

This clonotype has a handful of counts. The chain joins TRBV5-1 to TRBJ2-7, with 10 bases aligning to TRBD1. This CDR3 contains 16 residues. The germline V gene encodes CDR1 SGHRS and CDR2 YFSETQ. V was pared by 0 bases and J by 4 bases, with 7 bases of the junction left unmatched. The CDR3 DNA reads TGCGCCAGCAGCTTGGCCGCTGGACAGGGGGTTTACGAGCAGTACTTC. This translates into CASSLAAGQGVYEQYF.

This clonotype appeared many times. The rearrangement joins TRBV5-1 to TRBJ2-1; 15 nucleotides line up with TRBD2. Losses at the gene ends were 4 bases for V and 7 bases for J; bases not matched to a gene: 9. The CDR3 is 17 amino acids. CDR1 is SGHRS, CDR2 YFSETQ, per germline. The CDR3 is CASSPGLAGGPANEQFF. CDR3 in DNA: TGCGCCAGCAGCCCCGGACTAGCGGGAGGGCCTGCGAATGAGCAGTTCTTC.

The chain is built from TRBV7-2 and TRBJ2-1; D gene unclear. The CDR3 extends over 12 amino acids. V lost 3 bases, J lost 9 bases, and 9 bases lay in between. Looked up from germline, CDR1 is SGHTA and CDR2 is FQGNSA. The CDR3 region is CASSFGVIEQFF. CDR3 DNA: TGTGCCAGCAGCTTCGGAGTAATTGAGCAGTTCTTC.

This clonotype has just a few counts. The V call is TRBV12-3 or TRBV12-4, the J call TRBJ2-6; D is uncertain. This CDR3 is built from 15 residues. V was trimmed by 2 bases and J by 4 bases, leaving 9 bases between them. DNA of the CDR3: TGTGCCAGCAGTTTATCGGGCGAAGGGGCCAACGTCCTGACTTTC. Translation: CASSLSGEGANVLTF.

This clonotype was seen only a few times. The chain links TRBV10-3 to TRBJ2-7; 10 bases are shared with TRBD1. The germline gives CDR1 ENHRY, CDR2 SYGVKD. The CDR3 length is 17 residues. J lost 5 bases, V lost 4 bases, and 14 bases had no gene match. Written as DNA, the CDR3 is TGTGCCATCAGTGGATCCCCGAGGGACAGGGGCGGCGACGAGCAGTACTTC. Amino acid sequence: CAISGSPRDRGGDEQYF.

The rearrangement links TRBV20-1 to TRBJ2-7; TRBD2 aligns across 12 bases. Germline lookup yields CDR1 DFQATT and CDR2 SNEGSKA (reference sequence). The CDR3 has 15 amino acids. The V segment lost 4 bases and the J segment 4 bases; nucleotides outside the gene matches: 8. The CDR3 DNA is TGCAGTGCTACAGTAGGACTAGCGGGAATTTACGAGCAGTACTTC. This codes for CSATVGLAGIYEQYF.

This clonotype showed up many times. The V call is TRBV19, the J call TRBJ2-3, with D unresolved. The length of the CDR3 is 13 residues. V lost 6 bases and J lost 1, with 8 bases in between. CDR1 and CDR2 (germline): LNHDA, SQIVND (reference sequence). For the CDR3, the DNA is TGTGCCAGTAGCGGTTTTCGCACAGATACGCAGTATTTT. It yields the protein CASSGFRTDTQYF.